This passage covers 15 T cell receptor beta chains from one sample sequenced in a study of siplizumab effects on memory and regulatory T cells. Some clones are missing from TCRdb's copy, which holds only in-frame ones; the method was immunoSEQ multiplex PCR. This table holds some 100,000 clones, around 92% found once. Sequenced input: CD4+ T cells sorted from blood. These receptors all stem from a human donor in good health. Some clones in this sample may be carry-over from other donors' samples.

This chain uses TRBV19 with TRBJ2-1; D perhaps matches TRBD2 (6 bases). Trimming pared 9 bases from V and 9 bases from J, leaving 18 bases between. Germline V CDR1 and CDR2: LNHDA, SQIVND (reference sequence). The CDR3 spans 13 residues. CDR3 nucleotide sequence: TGTGCCAGCCGAACCGGGAGCCTTGGTGAGCAGTTCTTC. As protein: CASRTGSLGEQFF.

The chain's CDR3 is CASSLALLAGETQYF. DNA of the CDR3: TGTGCCAGCAGCTTAGCTCTACTAGCGGGAGAGACCCAGTACTTC. The chain is built from TRBV7-9 and TRBJ2-5, with 9 bases that match TRBD2. Germline V gene lookup returns CDR1 SEHNR and CDR2 FQNEAQ (reference sequence). The CDR3 consists of 15 residues. V was clipped by 0 bases and J by 4 bases; unmatched bases: 3.

This clone was recorded once. The V gene is TRBV6-1, the J gene TRBJ1-2; 9 bases agree with TRBD1. In germline, CDR1 is MNHNS, CDR2 SASEGT. V was clipped by 6 bases and J by 8 bases; unmatched bases: 10. The CDR3 is 14 residues long. The CDR3 sequence: CASSEQGAVSGYTF. CDR3 sequence (DNA): TGTGCCAGCAGCGAACAGGGGGCGGTTTCGGGCTACACCTTC.

The V gene is TRBV6-1, the J gene TRBJ2-3; D ambiguous. Trimming cost V 8 bases and J 9 bases, with 12 bases left between them. The CDR3 contains 11 residues. Germline CDR1 MNHNS, CDR2 SASEGT. Written as DNA, the CDR3 is TGTGCCAGCCGTGGTGGCGGAACGCAGTATTTT. Translating it yields CASRGGGTQYF.

The gene calls are TRBV9 and TRBJ2-3, with 12 bases fitting TRBD2. CDR1 is SGDLS, CDR2 YYNGEE, per germline. Trimming removed 1 base from V and 1 base from J; junction bases left unmatched: 7. This CDR3 region has 18 residues. In DNA, the CDR3 is TGTGCCAGCAGCGTATCTAGCGGGAGGGCCTGGGGCACAGATACGCAGTATTTT. Protein sequence: CASSVSSGRAWGTDTQYF.

The chain recombines TRBV5-1 with TRBJ2-7; 7 nucleotides agree with TRBD1. This CDR3 has 14 residues. With 3 bases clipped from V and 4 bases from J, the junction kept 7 bases outside the gene matches. CDR1 and CDR2 (germline): SGHRS, YFSETQ. This chain's CDR3 is CASSYRDSNYEQYF. The CDR3 coding sequence is TGCGCCAGCAGCTACCGGGACAGTAATTACGAGCAGTACTTC.

This sequence joins TRBV5-1 and TRBJ2-3; D is unclear. This CDR3 has 12 amino acids. Germline V gene data show CDR1 as SGHRS and CDR2 as YFSETQ. The germline V and J ends were trimmed by 4 bases and 0 bases, with 3 bases remaining between them. CDR3: CASSRSTDTQYF. The CDR3 DNA reads as TGCGCCAGCAGCCGTAGCACAGATACGCAGTATTTT.

V and J are TRBV18 and TRBJ2-2, with D uncertain. The V end was cut by 2 bases, the J end by 2 bases, with 12 bases between. In germline, CDR1 is KGHSH, CDR2 LQKENI. The CDR3 has 16 amino acids. The CDR3 loop is CASSPNQQLNTGELFF. CDR3 coding DNA: TGTGCCAGCTCACCAAACCAGCAGCTAAACACCGGGGAGCTGTTTTTT.

The rearrangement uses TRBV7-9 and TRBJ1-1; D call uncertain. The CDR3 sequence is 13 residues long. Trimming took off 2 bases at V and 3 bases at J, with 7 bases between the two ends. The germline V gene encodes CDR1 SEHNR and CDR2 FQNEAQ (reference sequence). In DNA, the CDR3 is TGTGCCAGCAGCTTATTGCCTGACACTGAAGCTTTCTTT. Its protein product is CASSLLPDTEAFF.

CDR3 loop: CASSWGLAGGSSYNEQFF. The DNA of the CDR3 is TGTGCCAGCAGCTGGGGACTAGCGGGAGGAAGCTCCTACAATGAGCAGTTCTTC. The chain is built from TRBV5-6 and TRBJ2-1, with 15 bases identical to TRBD2. Germline values: CDR1 SGHDT, CDR2 YYEEEE. Trimming took 3 bases from V and 0 from J; bases not matched to a gene: 4. The CDR3 is 18 residues long. Based on the CDR3 plus reference TRBV5-6 and TRBJ2-1, the full variable domain is DAGVTQSPTHLIKTRGQQVTLRCSPKSGHDTVSWYQQALGQGPQFIFQYYEEEERQRGNFPDRFSGHQFPNYSSELNVNALLLGDSALYLCASSWGLAGGSSYNEQFFGPGTRLTVL.

The sample holds one count of this clone. The CDR3 coding sequence is TGTGCCAGTAGTATGGCAGGGGGCGCAGGGAAGTATGGCTACACCTTC. This sequence encodes CASSMAGGAGKYGYTF. The chain uses TRBV19 and TRBJ1-2, with 8 bases lining up with TRBD1. With 3 bases clipped from V and 5 bases from J, the junction kept 11 bases outside the gene matches. The germline V gene has CDR1 LNHDA and CDR2 SQIVND (reference sequence). The CDR3 is made up of 16 amino acids.

V is TRBV19 and J is TRBJ2-5; D tentatively fits TRBD1 or TRBD2 (5 bases each). Trimming pared 7 bases from V and 5 bases from J, leaving 26 bases between. The CDR3 extends over 17 amino acids. Germline V CDR1 and CDR2: LNHDA, SQIVND (reference sequence). DNA for the CDR3: TGTGCCAGTAATCCGGGACGGAAGGGTGGGAGTGGGGAGACCCAGTACTTC. It yields the protein CASNPGRKGGSGETQYF.

The genes are TRBV7-9 and TRBJ1-2, with D unresolved. This CDR3 is built from 13 residues. V gave up 1 base and J gave up 2 bases, with 5 bases separating them. Germline CDR1 is SEHNR and CDR2 is FQNEAQ (reference sequence). CDR3 bases: TGTGCCAGCAGCTTAGGGCAGAACTATGGCTACACCTTC. Its protein is CASSLGQNYGYTF. The full variable domain, rest sourced from reference TRBV7-9 and TRBJ1-2, is DTGVSQNPRHKITKRGQNVTFRCDPISEHNRLYWYRQTLGQGPEFLTYFQNEAQLEKSRLLSDRFSAERPKGSFSTLEIQRTEQGDSAMYLCASSLGQNYGYTFGSGTRLTVV.

The rearrangement uses TRBV11-2 and TRBJ2-5, with unresolved D. CDR3 length: 11 residues. Germline values: CDR1 SGHAT, CDR2 FQNNGV. The V end was cut by 5 bases, the J end by 7 bases, with 8 bases between. This chain's CDR3 is CASSILSTQYF. The CDR3 DNA follows: TGTGCCAGCAGCATCCTTTCGACCCAGTACTTC.

This clone was recorded once. The chain employs TRBV6-1 and TRBJ2-1; 11 positions agree with TRBD1. The CDR3 extends over 14 amino acids. Germline values: CDR1 MNHNS, CDR2 SASEGT. J gave up 6 bases and V 7 bases, and 5 bases lay outside the gene matches. This CDR3 reads CASNLDRGLNEQFF. As DNA, the CDR3 is TGTGCCAGCAATTTGGACAGGGGGCTCAATGAGCAGTTCTTC.